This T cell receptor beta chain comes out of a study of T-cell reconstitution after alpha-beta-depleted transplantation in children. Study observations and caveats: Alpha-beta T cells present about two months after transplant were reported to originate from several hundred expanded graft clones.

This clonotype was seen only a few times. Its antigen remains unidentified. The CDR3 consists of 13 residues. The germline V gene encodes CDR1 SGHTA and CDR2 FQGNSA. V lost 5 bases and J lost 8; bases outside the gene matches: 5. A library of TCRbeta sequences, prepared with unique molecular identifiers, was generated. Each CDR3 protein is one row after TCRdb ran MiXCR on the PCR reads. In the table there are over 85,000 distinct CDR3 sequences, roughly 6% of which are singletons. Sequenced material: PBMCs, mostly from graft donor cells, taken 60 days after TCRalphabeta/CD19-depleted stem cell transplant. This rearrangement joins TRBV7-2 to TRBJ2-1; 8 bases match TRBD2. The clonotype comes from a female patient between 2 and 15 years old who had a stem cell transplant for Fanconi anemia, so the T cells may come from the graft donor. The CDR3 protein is CASSQGLVHEQFF. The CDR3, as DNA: TGTGCCAGCAGCCAGGGACTAGTGCATGAGCAGTTCTTC. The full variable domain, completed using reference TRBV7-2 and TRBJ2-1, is GAGVSQSPSNKVTEKGKDVELRCDPISGHTALYWYRQSLGQGLEFLIYFQGNSAPDKSGLPSDRFSAERTGGSVSTLTIQRTQQEDSAVYLCASSQGLVHEQFFGPGTRLTVL.